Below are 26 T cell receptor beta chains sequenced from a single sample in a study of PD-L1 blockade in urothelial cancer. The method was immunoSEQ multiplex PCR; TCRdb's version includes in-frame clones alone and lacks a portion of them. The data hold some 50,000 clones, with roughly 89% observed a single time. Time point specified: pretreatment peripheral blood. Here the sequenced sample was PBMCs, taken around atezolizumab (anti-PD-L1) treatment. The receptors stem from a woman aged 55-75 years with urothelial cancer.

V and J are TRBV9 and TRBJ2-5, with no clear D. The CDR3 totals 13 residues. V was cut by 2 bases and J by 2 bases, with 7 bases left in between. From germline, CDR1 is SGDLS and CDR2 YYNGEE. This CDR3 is CASSVTLQETQYF. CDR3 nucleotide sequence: TGTGCCAGCAGCGTTACGCTACAAGAGACCCAGTACTTC. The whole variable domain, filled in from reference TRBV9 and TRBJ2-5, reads DSGVTQTPKHLITATGQRVTLRCSPRSGDLSVYWYQQSLDQGLQFLIQYYNGEERAKGNILERFSAQQFPDLHSELNLSSLELGDSALYFCASSVTLQETQYFGPGTRLLVL.

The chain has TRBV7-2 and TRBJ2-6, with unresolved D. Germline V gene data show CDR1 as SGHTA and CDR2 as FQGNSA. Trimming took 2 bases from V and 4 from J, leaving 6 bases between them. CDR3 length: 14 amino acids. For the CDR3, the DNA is TGTGCCAGCAGCTTATCAGTGGGGGCCAACGTCCTGACTTTC. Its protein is CASSLSVGANVLTF.

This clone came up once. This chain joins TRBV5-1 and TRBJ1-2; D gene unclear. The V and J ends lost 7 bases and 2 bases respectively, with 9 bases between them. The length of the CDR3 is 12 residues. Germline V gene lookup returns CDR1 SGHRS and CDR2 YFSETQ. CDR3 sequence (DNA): TGCGCCAGCGGCGGGCGCAACTATGGCTACACCTTC. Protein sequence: CASGGRNYGYTF.

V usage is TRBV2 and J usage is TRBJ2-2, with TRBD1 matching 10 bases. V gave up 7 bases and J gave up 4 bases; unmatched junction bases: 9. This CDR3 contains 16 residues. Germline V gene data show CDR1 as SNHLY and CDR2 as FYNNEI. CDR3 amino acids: CASTRPGQGPTGELFF. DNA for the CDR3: TGTGCCAGCACACGACCGGGACAGGGGCCCACCGGGGAGCTGTTTTTT.

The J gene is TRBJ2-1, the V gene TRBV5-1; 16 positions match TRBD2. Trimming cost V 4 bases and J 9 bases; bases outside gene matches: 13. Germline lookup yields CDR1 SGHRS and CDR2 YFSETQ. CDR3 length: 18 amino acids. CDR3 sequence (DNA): TGCGCCAGCAGCCTATCCGGGACTAGCGGGAGGGCCCGGGGTGAGCAGTTCTTC. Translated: CASSLSGTSGRARGEQFF.

The CDR3 DNA reads TGTGCCAGCAGCTTGACTAGCGGGTCCTACGAGCAGTACTTC. This codes for CASSLTSGSYEQYF. J is TRBJ2-7 and V is TRBV7-8, with 10 bases fitting TRBD2. This CDR3 has 14 amino acids. Looked up from germline, CDR1 is SGHVS and CDR2 is FQNEAQ. J lost 1 base, V lost 3 bases, and 0 bases had no gene match. Complete variable domain (other parts from reference TRBV7-8 and TRBJ2-7): GAGVSQSPRYKVAKRGQDVALRCDPISGHVSLFWYQQALGQGPEFLTYFQNEAQLDKSGLPSDRFFAERPEGSVSTLKIQRTQQEDSAVYLCASSLTSGSYEQYFGPGTRLTVT.

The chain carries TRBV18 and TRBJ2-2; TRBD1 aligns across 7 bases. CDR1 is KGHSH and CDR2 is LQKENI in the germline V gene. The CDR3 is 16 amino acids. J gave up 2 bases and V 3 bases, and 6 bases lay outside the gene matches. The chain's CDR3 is CASSPARQGNTGELFF. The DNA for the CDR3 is TGTGCCAGCTCACCTGCCCGACAGGGCAACACCGGGGAGCTGTTTTTT.

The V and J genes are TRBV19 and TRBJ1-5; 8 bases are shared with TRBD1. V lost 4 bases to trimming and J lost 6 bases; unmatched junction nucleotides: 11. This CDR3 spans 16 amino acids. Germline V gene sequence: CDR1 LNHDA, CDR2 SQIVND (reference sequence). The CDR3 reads CASSTYDRGWGQPQHF. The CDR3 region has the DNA TGTGCCAGTAGTACCTATGACAGGGGATGGGGTCAGCCCCAGCATTTT.

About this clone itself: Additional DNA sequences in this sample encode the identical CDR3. The CDR3 nucleotides read TGTGCCAGCTCAACGGGACAGGCCTCGGCGGAGCAGTACTTC. Protein product: CASSTGQASAEQYF. The chain has TRBV18 and TRBJ2-7; TRBD1 agrees at 8 bases. Germline V gene data show CDR1 as KGHSH and CDR2 as LQKENI. The V and J ends lost 5 bases and 7 bases, in that order; junction bases with no gene match: 10. This CDR3 region has 14 residues.

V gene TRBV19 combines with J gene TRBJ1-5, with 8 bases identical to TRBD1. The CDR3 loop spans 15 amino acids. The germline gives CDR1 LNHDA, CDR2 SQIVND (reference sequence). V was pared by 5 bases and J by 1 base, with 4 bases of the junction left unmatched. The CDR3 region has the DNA TGTGCCAGTAGTGACAGGGGCCACAGCAATCAGCCCCAGCATTTT. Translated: CASSDRGHSNQPQHF. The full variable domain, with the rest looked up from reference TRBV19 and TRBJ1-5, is DGGITQSPKYLFRKEGQNVTLSCEQNLNHDAMYWYRQDPGQGLRLIYYSQIVNDFQKGDIAEGYSVSREKKESFPLTVTSAQKNPTAFYLCASSDRGHSNQPQHFGDGTRLSIL.

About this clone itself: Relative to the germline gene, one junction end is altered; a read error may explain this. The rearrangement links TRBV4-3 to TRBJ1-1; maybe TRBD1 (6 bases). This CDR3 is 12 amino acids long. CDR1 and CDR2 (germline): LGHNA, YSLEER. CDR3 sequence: CASSQVGAQGVF. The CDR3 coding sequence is TGCGCCAGCAGCCAAGTGGGGGCACAGGGAGTCTTT.

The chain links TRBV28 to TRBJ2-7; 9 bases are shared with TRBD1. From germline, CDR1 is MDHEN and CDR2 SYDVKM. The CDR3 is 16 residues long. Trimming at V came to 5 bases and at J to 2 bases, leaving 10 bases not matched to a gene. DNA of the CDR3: TGTGCCAGCAGTATCGTTGGACAGGGGTTTACCTACGAGCAGTACTTC. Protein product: CASSIVGQGFTYEQYF.

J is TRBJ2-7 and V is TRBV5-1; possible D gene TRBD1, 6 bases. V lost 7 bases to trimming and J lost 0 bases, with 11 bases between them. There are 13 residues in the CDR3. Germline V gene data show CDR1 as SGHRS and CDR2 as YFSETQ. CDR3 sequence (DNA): TGCGCCAGCCCGAGGGGGTCCTCCTACGAGCAGTACTTC. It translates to CASPRGSSYEQYF. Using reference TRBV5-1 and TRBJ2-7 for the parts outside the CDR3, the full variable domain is KAGVTQTPRYLIKTRGQQVTLSCSPISGHRSVSWYQQTPGQGLQFLFEYFSETQRNKGNFPGRFSGRQFSNSRSEMNVSTLELGDSALYLCASPRGSSYEQYFGPGTRLTVT.

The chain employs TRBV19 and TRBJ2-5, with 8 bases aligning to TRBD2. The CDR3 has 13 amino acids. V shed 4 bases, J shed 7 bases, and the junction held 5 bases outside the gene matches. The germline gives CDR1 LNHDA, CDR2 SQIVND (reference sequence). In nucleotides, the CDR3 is TGTGCCAGTAGTAAGGGACTAGGGGGGACCCAGTACTTC. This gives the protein CASSKGLGGTQYF.

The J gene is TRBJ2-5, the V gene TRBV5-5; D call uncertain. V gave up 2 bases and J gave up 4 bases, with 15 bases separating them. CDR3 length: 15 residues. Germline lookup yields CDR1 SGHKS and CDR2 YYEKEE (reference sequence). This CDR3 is CASSLVLQRLETQYF. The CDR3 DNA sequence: TGTGCCAGCAGCTTAGTCCTCCAGCGTTTAGAGACCCAGTACTTC.

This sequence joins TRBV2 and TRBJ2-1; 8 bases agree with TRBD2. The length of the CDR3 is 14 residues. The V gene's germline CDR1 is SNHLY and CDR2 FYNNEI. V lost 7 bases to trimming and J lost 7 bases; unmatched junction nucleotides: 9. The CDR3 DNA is TGTGCCAGCAACTTCCTCGGGGGGGGAAATGAGCAGTTCTTC. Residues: CASNFLGGGNEQFF.

The CDR3 DNA follows: TGTGCCAGCTCACTCCGCGGTGAGACCCAGTACTTC. This translates into CASSLRGETQYF. This chain connects TRBV18 to TRBJ2-5; no firm D call. The CDR3 is 12 residues long. Germline V gene lookup returns CDR1 KGHSH and CDR2 LQKENI. The V end lost 4 bases, the J end lost 5 bases, and 8 bases lay between the germline ends.

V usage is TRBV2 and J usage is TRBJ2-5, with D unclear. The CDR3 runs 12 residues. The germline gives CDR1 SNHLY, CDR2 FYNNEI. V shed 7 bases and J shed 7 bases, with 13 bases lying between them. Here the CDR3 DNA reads TGTGCCAGCAAGTCCGGTAGTACGACCCAGTACTTC. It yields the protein CASKSGSTTQYF.

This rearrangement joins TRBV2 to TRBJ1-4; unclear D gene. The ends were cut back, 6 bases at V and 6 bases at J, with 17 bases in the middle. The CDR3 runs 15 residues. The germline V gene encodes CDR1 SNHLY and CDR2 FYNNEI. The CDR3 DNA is TGTGCCAGCAGCGCCCGGGTAAGGTGGCATGAAAAACTGTTTTTT. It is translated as CASSARVRWHEKLFF.

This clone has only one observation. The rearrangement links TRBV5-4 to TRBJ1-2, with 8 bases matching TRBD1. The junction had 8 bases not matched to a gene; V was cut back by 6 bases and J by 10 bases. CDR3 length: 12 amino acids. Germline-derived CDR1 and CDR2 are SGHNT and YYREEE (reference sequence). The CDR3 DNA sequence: TGTGCCAGCATTCGACCAGGGGGCGACTACACCTTC. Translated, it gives CASIRPGGDYTF.

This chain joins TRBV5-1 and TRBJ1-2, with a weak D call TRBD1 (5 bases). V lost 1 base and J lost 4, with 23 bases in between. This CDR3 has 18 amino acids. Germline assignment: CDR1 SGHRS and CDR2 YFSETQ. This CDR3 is CASSLNPGRDRRVYGYTF. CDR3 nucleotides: TGCGCCAGCAGCTTGAACCCAGGGCGCGACAGACGGGTCTATGGCTACACCTTC.

The CDR3 region is CASSRRQGIGNEQFF. The CDR3 nucleotides read TGTGCCAGCAGCCGACGGCAGGGTATCGGGAATGAGCAGTTCTTC. The chain recombines TRBV6-5 with TRBJ2-1, with a weak D call TRBD1 (5 bases). In germline, CDR1 is MNHEY, CDR2 SVGAGI. The CDR3 is 15 residues long. Trimming shortened V by 6 bases and J by 7 bases, and 19 bases separated the two germline ends.

The CDR3 DNA reads as TGTGCCAGCAGCTTAGGAACTAGCGGGGGGTCATACGAGCAGTACTTC. Translating it yields CASSLGTSGGSYEQYF. The chain has TRBV7-6 and TRBJ2-7; 12 positions agree with TRBD2. Germline CDR1 is SGHVS and CDR2 is FNYEAQ. Trimming removed 1 base from V and 4 bases from J; junction bases left unmatched: 5. The CDR3 is 16 residues long.

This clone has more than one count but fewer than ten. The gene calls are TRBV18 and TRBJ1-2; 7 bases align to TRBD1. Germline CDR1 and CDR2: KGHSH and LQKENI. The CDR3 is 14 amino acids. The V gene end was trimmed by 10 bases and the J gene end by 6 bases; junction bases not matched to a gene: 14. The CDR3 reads CATVKGTELDGYTF. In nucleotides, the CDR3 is TGTGCCACCGTCAAAGGGACAGAATTGGATGGCTACACCTTC. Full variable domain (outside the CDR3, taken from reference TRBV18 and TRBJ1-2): NAGVMQNPRHLVRRRGQEARLRCSPMKGHSHVYWYRQLPEEGLKFMVYLQKENIIDESGMPKERFSAEFPKEGPSILRIQQVVRGDSAAYFCATVKGTELDGYTFGSGTRLTVV.

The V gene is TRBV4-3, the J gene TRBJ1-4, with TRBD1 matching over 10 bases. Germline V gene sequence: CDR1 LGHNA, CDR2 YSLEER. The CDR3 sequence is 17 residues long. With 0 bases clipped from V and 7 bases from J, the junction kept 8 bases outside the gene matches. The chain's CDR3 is CASSQETPGQGLEKLFF. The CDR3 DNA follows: TGCGCCAGCAGCCAAGAAACACCGGGACAGGGGCTTGAAAAACTGTTTTTT.

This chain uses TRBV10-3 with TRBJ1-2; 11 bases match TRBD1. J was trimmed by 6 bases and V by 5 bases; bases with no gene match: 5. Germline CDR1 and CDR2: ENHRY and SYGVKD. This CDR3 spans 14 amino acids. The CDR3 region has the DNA TGTGCCATCAGTCGCTGGACAGGGGGCGATGGCTACACCTTC. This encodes CAISRWTGGDGYTF.